The rows below give T cell receptor beta chains drawn from one sample of a study of T-cell memory formation after mild COVID-19. TCRdb called the 5' RACE reads again in MiXCR, with one record for every CDR3 protein. The sample records some 200,000 distinct CDR3 sequences, over 9.5% being singletons. Sequenced input: PBMCs or a T cell subset sorted from them (not recorded which). These receptors were obtained from a man between 18 and 35 years old who had mild COVID-19 (a few samples of this study predate the infection). Cell type and time point are not known. CDR3s include the opening cysteine and the closing phenylalanine or tryptophan. Fields, in order: CDR3 length, V gene, clone size, J gene, D gene, CDR3 protein, CDR3 DNA. The D gene is left open where the match is weak. Expanded clones get a size class; other rows say once, few or many, or leave the size out.

>17|TRBV12-3/TRBV12-4|.|TRBJ1-5|.
CASSHPLRGGSNQPQHF
TGTGCCAGCAGCCACCCTTTGAGGGGGGGGAGCAATCAGCCCCAGCATTTT
>14|TRBV28|few|TRBJ2-3|TRBD2
CASQGLAGADTQYF
TGTGCCTCCCAGGGCCTAGCGGGGGCCGATACGCAGTATTTT
>15|TRBV6-5|few|TRBJ2-2|TRBD2
CASSPYGGGIWELFF
TGTGCCAGCAGTCCCTATGGCGGGGGGATCTGGGAGCTGTTTTTT
>15|TRBV6-5|.|TRBJ2-7|.
CASSDAGATSYEQYF
TGTGCCAGCAGTGATGCGGGGGCTACCTCCTACGAGCAGTACTTC
>15|TRBV15|many|TRBJ2-5|TRBD1
CATSRQGAFQETQYF
TGTGCCACCAGTAGACAGGGGGCGTTCCAAGAGACCCAGTACTTC
>16|TRBV4-3|.|TRBJ2-3|.
CASSPTAQGITDTQYF
TGCGCCAGCAGCCCGACGGCACAGGGCATCACAGATACGCAGTATTTT
>16|TRBV11-2|many|TRBJ1-3|TRBD1
CASSAQGAASGNTIYF
TGTGCCAGCAGCGCACAGGGGGCCGCCTCTGGAAACACCATATATTTT
>12|TRBV7-9|few|TRBJ2-5|.
CASSPGPKTQYF
TGTGCCAGCAGCCCAGGCCCCAAGACCCAGTACTTC
>14|TRBV2|.|TRBJ2-5|.
CASRLGAAQETQYF
TGTGCCAGCAGGTTAGGGGCAGCCCAAGAGACCCAGTACTTC
>14|TRBV30|few|TRBJ1-1|.
CAWIQGSMNTEAFF
TGTGCCTGGATCCAAGGGTCCATGAACACTGAAGCTTTCTTT
>15|TRBV7-7|.|TRBJ2-3|.
CASSFSGFSTDTQYF
TGTGCTAGCAGCTTCTCAGGATTTAGCACAGATACGCAGTATTTT
>12|TRBV6-5|.|TRBJ1-3|.
CASGNWGDTIYF
TGTGCCAGCGGCAATTGGGGCGACACCATATATTTT
>13|TRBV19|many|TRBJ2-2|.
CASSIPETGELFF
TGTGCCAGTAGTATCCCAGAGACCGGGGAGCTGTTTTTT
>17|TRBV5-1|.|TRBJ2-2|TRBD1
CASSLEPAGQGSGELFF
TGCGCCAGCAGCTTGGAACCTGCGGGACAGGGTTCCGGGGAGCTGTTTTTT
>12|TRBV11-2|many|TRBJ2-7|.
CASSLSRDKKYF
TGTGCCAGCAGCCTCTCCCGGGACAAGAAGTACTTC
>13|TRBV25-1|many|TRBJ2-5|.
CATSLVFGETQYF
TGTGCCACCTCCCTAGTATTTGGAGAGACCCAGTACTTC
>14|TRBV11-2|.|TRBJ1-1|.
CASSLGPGNTEAFF
TGTGCCAGCAGCTTAGGACCGGGAAACACTGAAGCTTTCTTT
>13|TRBV7-3|.|TRBJ2-3|.
CASSRSLSYTQYF
TGTGCCAGCAGTCGGAGTTTAAGCTATACGCAGTATTTT
>14|TRBV9|few|TRBJ2-1|TRBD1
CASSVGTGRNEQFF
TGTGCCAGCAGCGTAGGGACAGGAAGGAATGAGCAGTTCTTC
>14|TRBV5-1|many|TRBJ2-1|.
CASSLPTGYEEQFF
TGCGCCAGCAGCCTCCCTACAGGGTACGAAGAGCAGTTCTTC
>12|TRBV5-6|.|TRBJ1-5|.
CASSGRDQPQHF
TGTGCCAGCAGCGGACGGGATCAGCCCCAGCATTTT
>14|TRBV4-1|few|TRBJ1-1|.
CASSQLRENTEAFF
TGCGCCAGCAGCCAATTGAGGGAGAACACTGAAGCTTTCTTT
>13|TRBV20-1|few|TRBJ1-2|.
CSARDYRVYGYTF
TGCAGTGCTAGAGATTACAGGGTCTATGGCTACACCTTC
>13|TRBV18|many|TRBJ2-7|.
CASSPGLSYEQYF
TGTGCCAGCTCTCCGGGACTCTCCTACGAGCAGTACTTC
>15|TRBV28|few|TRBJ1-6|.
CASSTGGGGRSPLHF
TGTGCCAGCAGTACTGGCGGCGGGGGAAGGTCACCCCTCCACTTT
>13|TRBV12-3/TRBV12-4|.|TRBJ1-5|.
CASSLGRNQPQHF
TGTGCCAGCAGCCTCGGGCGGAATCAGCCCCAGCATTTT
>18|TRBV5-1|.|TRBJ2-3|TRBD2
CASSLKPGTSGSTDTQYF
TGCGCCAGCAGCTTGAAGCCCGGGACTAGCGGCAGCACAGATACGCAGTATTTT
>15|TRBV10-3|.|TRBJ1-1|TRBD1
CAISARQGGDTEAFF
TGTGCCATCAGTGCCCGACAGGGGGGCGACACTGAAGCTTTCTTT
>14|TRBV5-6|few|TRBJ1-5|.
CASSLGGGRQPQHF
TGTGCCAGCAGCCTTGGGGGGGGACGTCAGCCCCAGCATTTT
>11|TRBV7-2|.|TRBJ1-2|.
CASSSSYGYTF
TGTGCCAGCAGTTCCTCGTATGGCTACACCTTC
>17|TRBV24-1|many|TRBJ1-6|.
CATSALDREHYNSPLHF
TGTGCCACCAGTGCCCTTGACCGGGAACACTATAATTCACCCCTCCACTTT
>15|TRBV7-2|many|TRBJ2-3|.
CASSFTGPATDTQYF
TGTGCCAGCAGCTTTACGGGACCGGCCACAGATACGCAGTATTTT
>14|TRBV5-1|.|TRBJ2-3|.
CASSFVQEADTQYF
TGCGCCAGCAGTTTCGTTCAGGAGGCAGATACGCAGTATTTT
>17|TRBV27|.|TRBJ1-5|.
CASSLLGDRVLNQPQHF
TGTGCCAGCAGTTTATTGGGCGATAGGGTACTCAATCAGCCCCAGCATTTT
>15|TRBV7-3|many|TRBJ2-2|TRBD1
CASSSGTGIAGELFF
TGTGCCAGCAGCTCCGGGACAGGGATTGCCGGGGAGCTGTTTTTT
>15|TRBV6-5|few|TRBJ2-5|TRBD1
CASSYSGQGGETQYF
TGTGCCAGCAGTTACTCGGGACAGGGTGGGGAGACCCAGTACTTC
>14|TRBV7-3|few|TRBJ2-3|.
CASSLIGETDTQYF
TGTGCCAGCAGCTTAATCGGGGAAACAGATACGCAGTATTTT
>15|TRBV20-1|.|TRBJ2-3|.
CSARERRGRTDTQYF
TGCAGTGCTAGAGAACGGCGGGGCCGCACAGATACGCAGTATTTT
>15|TRBV12-3/TRBV12-4|.|TRBJ2-2|.
CASSGPPWGTGELFF
TGTGCCAGCAGTGGCCCCCCGTGGGGTACCGGGGAGCTGTTTTTT